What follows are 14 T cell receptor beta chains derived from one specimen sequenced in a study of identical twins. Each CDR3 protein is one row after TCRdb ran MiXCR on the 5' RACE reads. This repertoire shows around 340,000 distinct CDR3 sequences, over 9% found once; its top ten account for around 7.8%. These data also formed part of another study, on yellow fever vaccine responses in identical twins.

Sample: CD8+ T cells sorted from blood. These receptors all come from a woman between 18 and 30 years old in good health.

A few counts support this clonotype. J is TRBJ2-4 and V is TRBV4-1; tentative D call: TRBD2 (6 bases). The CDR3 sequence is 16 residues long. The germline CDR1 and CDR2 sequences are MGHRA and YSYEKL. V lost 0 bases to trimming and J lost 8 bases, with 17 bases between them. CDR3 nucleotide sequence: TGCGCCAGCAGCCAAGAGGACGGGGGTTTTGGGGACATTCAGTACTTC. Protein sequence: CASSQEDGGFGDIQYF.

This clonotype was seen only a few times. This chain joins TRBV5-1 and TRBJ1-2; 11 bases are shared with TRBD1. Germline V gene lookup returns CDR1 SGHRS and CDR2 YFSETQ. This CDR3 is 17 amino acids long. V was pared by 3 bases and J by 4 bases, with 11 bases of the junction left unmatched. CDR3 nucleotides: TGCGCCAGCAGCTCGGAAGGACAGGGGGCTTTTACCTATGGCTACACCTTC. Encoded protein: CASSSEGQGAFTYGYTF.

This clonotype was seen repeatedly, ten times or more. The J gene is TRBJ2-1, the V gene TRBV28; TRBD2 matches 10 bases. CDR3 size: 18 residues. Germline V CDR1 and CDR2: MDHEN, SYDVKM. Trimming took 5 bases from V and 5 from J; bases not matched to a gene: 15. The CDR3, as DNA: TGTGCCAGCAGTCCCGGACTAGCGGACCAGCCTGGGGACAATGAGCAGTTCTTC. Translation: CASSPGLADQPGDNEQFF.

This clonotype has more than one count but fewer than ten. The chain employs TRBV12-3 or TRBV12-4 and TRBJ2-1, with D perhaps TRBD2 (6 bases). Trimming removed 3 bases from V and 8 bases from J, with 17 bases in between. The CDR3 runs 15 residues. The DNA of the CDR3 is TGTGCCAGCAGTTTCATCGCAGGCGGAGGGGATGAGCAGTTCTTC. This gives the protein CASSFIAGGGDEQFF.

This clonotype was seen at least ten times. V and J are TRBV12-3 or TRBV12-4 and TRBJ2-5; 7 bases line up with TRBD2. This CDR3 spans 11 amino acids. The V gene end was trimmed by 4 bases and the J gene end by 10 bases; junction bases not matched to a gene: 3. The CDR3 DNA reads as TGTGCCAGCAGTTCCAGCGGGGACCAGTACTTC. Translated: CASSSSGDQYF.

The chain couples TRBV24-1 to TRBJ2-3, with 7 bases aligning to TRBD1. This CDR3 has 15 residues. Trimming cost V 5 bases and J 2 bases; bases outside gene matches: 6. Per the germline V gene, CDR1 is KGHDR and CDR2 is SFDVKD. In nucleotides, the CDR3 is TGTGCCACCAGTGGCCAAGACAGGGACACAGATACGCAGTATTTT. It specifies CATSGQDRDTDTQYF.

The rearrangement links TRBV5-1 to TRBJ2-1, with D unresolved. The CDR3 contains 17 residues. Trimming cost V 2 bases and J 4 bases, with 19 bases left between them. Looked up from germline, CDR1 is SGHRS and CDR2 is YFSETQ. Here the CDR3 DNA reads TGCGCCAGCAGCTTCTGCAGCGTGCGTTGCCTTTACAATGAGCAGTTCTTC. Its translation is CASSFCSVRCLYNEQFF.

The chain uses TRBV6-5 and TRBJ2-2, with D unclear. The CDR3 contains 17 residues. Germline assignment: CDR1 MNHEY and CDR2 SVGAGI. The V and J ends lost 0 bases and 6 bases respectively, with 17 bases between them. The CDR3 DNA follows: TGTGCCAGCAGTTACTCGAATTCCGACTCCTTATCCGGGGAGCTGTTTTTT. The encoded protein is CASSYSNSDSLSGELFF.

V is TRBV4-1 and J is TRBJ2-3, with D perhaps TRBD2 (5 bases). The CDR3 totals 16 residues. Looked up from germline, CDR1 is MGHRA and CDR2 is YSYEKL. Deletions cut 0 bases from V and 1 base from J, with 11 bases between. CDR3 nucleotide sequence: TGCGCCAGCAGCCAAGAGGAGGTTCGGGGCACAGATACGCAGTATTTT. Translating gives CASSQEEVRGTDTQYF.

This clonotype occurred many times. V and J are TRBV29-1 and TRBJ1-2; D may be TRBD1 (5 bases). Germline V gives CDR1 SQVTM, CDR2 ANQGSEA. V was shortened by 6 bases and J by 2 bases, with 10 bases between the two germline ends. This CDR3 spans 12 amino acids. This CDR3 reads CSVLGANYGYTF. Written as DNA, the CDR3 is TGCAGCGTCCTTGGGGCAAACTATGGCTACACCTTC. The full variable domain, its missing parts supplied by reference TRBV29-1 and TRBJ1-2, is SAVISQKPSRDICQRGTSLTIQCQVDSQVTMMFWYRQQPGQSLTLIATANQGSEATYESGFVIDKFPISRPNLTFSTLTVSNMSPEDSSIYLCSVLGANYGYTFGSGTRLTVV.

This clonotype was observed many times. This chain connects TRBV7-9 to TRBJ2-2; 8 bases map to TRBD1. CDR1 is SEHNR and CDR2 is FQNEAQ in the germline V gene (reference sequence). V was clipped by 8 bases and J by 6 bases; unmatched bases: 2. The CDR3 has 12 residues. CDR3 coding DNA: TGTGCCAGCGACAGGGGTGCCGGGGAGCTGTTTTTT. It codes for CASDRGAGELFF.

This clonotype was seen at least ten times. The CDR3 protein is CASSYYTGAYEQYF. The CDR3 DNA follows: TGCGCCAGCAGCTATTACACAGGGGCCTACGAGCAGTACTTC. This chain links TRBV5-1 with TRBJ2-7; 7 positions match TRBD1. J lost 2 bases, V lost 3 bases, and 5 bases had no gene match. The CDR3 has 14 residues. The V gene's germline CDR1 is SGHRS and CDR2 YFSETQ.

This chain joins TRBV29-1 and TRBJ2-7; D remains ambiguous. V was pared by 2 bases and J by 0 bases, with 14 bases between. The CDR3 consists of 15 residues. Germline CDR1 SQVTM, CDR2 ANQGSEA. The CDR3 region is CSVELDGLSSYEQYF. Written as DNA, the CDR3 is TGCAGCGTTGAACTAGACGGCCTGAGCTCCTACGAGCAGTACTTC.

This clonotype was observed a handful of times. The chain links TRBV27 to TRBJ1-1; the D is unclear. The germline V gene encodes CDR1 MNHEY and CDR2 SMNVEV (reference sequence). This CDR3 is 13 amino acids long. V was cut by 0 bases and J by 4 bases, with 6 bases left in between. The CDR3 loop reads CASSLSISTEAFF. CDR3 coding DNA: TGTGCCAGCAGTTTATCGATTTCCACTGAAGCTTTCTTT.